This TCR beta chain was obtained from a study of vaccination and CD4 T cells after COVID-19. Across the study: For post-vaccine samples, collection took place a median about 70 days after dose two, ranging from 14 to 241. Control cultures received a CEFX pool, an HIV-1 Nef pool, or no peptide. Whole-study results and caveats: Median counts of SARS-CoV-2-reactive clonotypes increased from roughly 19 to 38; this difference was not significant.

This clonotype was counted a few times. Its specificity is not known. Stated treatment: approximately 9-day PBMC culture with coronavirus spike peptide pools or control peptides (ViraFEST assay). The CDR3 has 19 residues. Germline CDR1 and CDR2: SEHNR and FQNEAQ (reference sequence). After removal of 2 bases from V and 1 base from J, the junction contained 12 bases not matched to a gene. Researchers used the Oncomine TCR Beta short-read assay to sequence DNA from cultured CD4+ T cells. MiXCR, run by TCRdb on the PCR reads, gives a single entry per CDR3 protein. The data hold 5,500 to 7,500 distinct CDR3 sequences, with roughly 20% observed a single time.

The chain links TRBV7-9 to TRBJ2-3; 10 nucleotides align to TRBD2. Sequenced material: CD4+ T cells from blood, cultured in vitro, taken after SARS-CoV-2 vaccination. The receptor's source is a human donor who had recovered from COVID-19. The CDR3 DNA reads TGTGCCAGCAGCTTACCCTTAGCGGGGGGCGCGCTCGGCACAGATACGCAGTATTTT. It yields the protein CASSLPLAGGALGTDTQYF.